The next 8 T cell receptor beta chains were all read from a single sample in a study of T cell changes during pregnancy in multiple sclerosis. Assay used: immunoSEQ multiplex PCR; TCRdb lists only in-frame clones, some missing. This repertoire shows 55,000 to 85,000 clones, 90% found once; its top ten account for 1.5%. The source was peripheral blood, collected in the third trimester of pregnancy. These receptors were obtained from a female donor with multiple sclerosis, enrolled in a pregnancy study.

The rearrangement links TRBV21-1 to TRBJ2-3; TRBD2, the table's D call, lacks a check against the DNA. TRBV21-1 represents a pseudogene. This CDR3 spans 16 amino acids. Here the CDR3 reads CASSTGTSGYTDTQYF. The DNA of the CDR3 is TGTGCCAGCAGCACTGGGACTAGCGGGTACACAGATACGCAGTATTTT.

V gene TRBV7-6 combines with J gene TRBJ2-1; possible D gene TRBD1, 7 bases. The CDR3 runs to 16 residues. V was pared by 4 bases and J by 1 base, with 14 bases between. CDR1 SGHVS and CDR2 FNYEAQ come from the germline V gene. In nucleotides, the CDR3 is TGTGCCAGCAGCTCGCGACCAGGGGGGTCCTACAATGAGCAGTTCTTC. It yields the protein CASSSRPGGSYNEQFF.

The chain carries TRBV6-5 and TRBJ1-2; D is perhaps TRBD1 (5 bases). V was pared by 0 bases and J by 13 bases, with 18 bases between. The V gene's germline CDR1 is MNHEY and CDR2 SVGAGI. The CDR3 consists of 14 residues. The chain's CDR3 is CASSYSTEARGGTF. Here the CDR3 DNA reads TGTGCCAGCAGTTACTCGACAGAAGCCAGAGGTGGCACCTTC.

This chain uses TRBV5-4 with TRBJ2-7; TRBD1 matches 11 bases. CDR3 length: 15 amino acids. The V segment lost 4 bases and the J segment 1 base; nucleotides outside the gene matches: 4. Germline values: CDR1 SGHNT, CDR2 YYREEE (reference sequence). The CDR3, as DNA: TGTGCCAGCAGCCAAGGACAGGGGGCATCCTACGAGCAGTACTTC. It yields the protein CASSQGQGASYEQYF.

This chain connects TRBV5-6 to TRBJ1-2, with D uncertain. CDR1 is SGHDT, CDR2 YYEEEE, per germline. The CDR3 runs to 16 residues. The V and J ends lost 4 bases and 0 bases respectively, with 16 bases between them. Here the CDR3 reads CASSHSTFRPNYGYTF. The CDR3 coding sequence is TGTGCCAGCAGCCATTCGACATTCAGGCCTAACTATGGCTACACCTTC.

This chain connects TRBV6-1 to TRBJ2-1; 10 bases match TRBD2. J gave up 4 bases and V 1 base, and 10 bases lay outside the gene matches. Germline-derived CDR1 and CDR2 are MNHNS and SASEGT. This CDR3 has 18 residues. Here the CDR3 reads CASSEEKARLAGYNEQFF. The CDR3 DNA reads TGTGCCAGCAGTGAAGAGAAGGCTAGACTAGCGGGTTACAATGAGCAGTTCTTC.

Here the CDR3 reads CASSKDRGMVTYEQYF. CDR3 DNA sequence: TGTGCCAGCAGCAAAGACAGGGGGATGGTTACCTACGAGCAGTACTTC. This rearrangement joins TRBV5-6 to TRBJ2-7; TRBD1 matches 9 bases. The CDR3 totals 16 residues. After removal of 4 bases from V and 2 bases from J, the junction contained 10 bases not matched to a gene. The germline V gene encodes CDR1 SGHDT and CDR2 YYEEEE.

The chain is built from TRBV19 and TRBJ2-7; 10 nucleotides match TRBD1. Germline CDR1 and CDR2: LNHDA and SQIVND (reference sequence). The CDR3 loop spans 17 amino acids. V lost 1 base to trimming and J lost 5 bases; unmatched junction nucleotides: 11. The CDR3 coding sequence is TGTGCCAGTAGTATAGGACAGGGGGCGCATACCGAGCACGAGCAGTACTTC. Amino acids: CASSIGQGAHTEHEQYF.